This T cell receptor (beta chain) was obtained from a study of beta chain features in type 1 diabetes (dated by TCRdb to the late 2010s). Broadly, across the study: Mean age, gender distribution, total cell number and subset yield did not differ between patients and healthy donors. Across all samples, around 100 million sorted cells were examined, and cell number per subset correlated strongly with RNA yield. In the study, TCRB repertoires of sorted circulating CD4+ T cell subsets from recently diagnosed type 1 diabetes patients were compared with those of matched healthy donors. Regulatory and stem cell-like memory subsets were obtained from only 8 patients and roughly 8 healthy donors, while naive and central memory subsets were obtained from all 30 or so donors. On the study overall, not on this receptor specifically: The naive, central memory and regulatory TCRB repertoires appeared to resemble one another more closely among patients than among healthy donors. A moderate but significant shortening of TCRB CDR3 length was observed in type 1 diabetes patients in all four CD4+ subsets. At VDJ recombination sites, type 1 diabetes patients had fewer insertions and more deleted nucleotides, which implies abnormalities in thymic rearrangement. Shorter templates might have been favored by PCR, but patient and control samples were amplified and corrected together, so both groups would have been affected equally by any skew. Because cDNA rather than genomic DNA was sequenced, highly expressing activated cells could have been over-represented, although no difference in activation and CD3 levels was found between groups. HLA sub-analyses involved small numbers of individuals, so any influence of HLA type on TCRB rearrangement remained unresolved.

From the cysteine up to the valine, the CDR3 has a length of 16 residues. Only the CDR3 portion is preserved as DNA: 48 bases, with reading frame beginning at the first base. Here V drops 3 bases and J drops 2 bases, and the junction holds 10 bases not matched to any gene. CDR1 and CDR2 (SGHAT, FQNNGV) derive from the germline V gene. All of the isolated RNA was reverse transcribed with the High Capacity cDNA Reverse Transcription Kit, so expressed TCRB transcripts were sequenced. Naive, central memory and regulatory T cell samples underwent deep immunoSEQ sequencing, averaging around 3.7 million total reads per sample. Sorted cells were lysed in RLT buffer and RNA was extracted with DNase-treated RNeasy Micro or Mini kits, depending on cell number. Each cell subset was processed separately to prevent cross-contamination, with patient and healthy donor samples processed together. The immunoSEQ multiplex PCR was used to amplify TCRB sequences from cDNA, yielding 87-bp fragments that span the CDR3 region. Sequencing of the amplicons was done on the Illumina HiSeq platform. On the study's bioinformatics: Synthetic template baselines were used to correct PCR bias computationally, reads within Hamming distance 2 were collapsed, and singletons that could not be merged were discarded. Reads were aligned against IMGT so that V, D and J genes, CDR3 length and insertions or deletions at six rearrangement sites could be assigned. Within each subset, clonotype counts were normalized to the number of sorted cells before true diversity and Gini coefficients were calculated with the tcR R package. The overlap coefficient, calculated on TCRB nucleotide sequences, was used to measure repertoire sharing. Out-of-frame TCRB sequences from naive cells were analyzed to stand in for the pre-selection repertoire. Sourced from immuneACCESS, this table was stored by TCRdb with only in-frame sequences that have V and J called. A share of the clones is absent; for the studies checked, an unresolved V gene accounts for under half, and the remainder has no known explanation. V and J calls and clone size are given by that table; D and trimming were obtained from the DNA. A total of fewer than 450,000 clones appear in this sample, less than 15% of them only once. The ten largest clonotypes hold roughly 0.015% of the sample.

Each donor gave one peripheral blood draw, averaging about 100 mL, which was collected into heparinised tubes. A BD FACSAria II and a panel including CD45RO, CCR7, CD25, CD127, CD95 and CD27 were used to sort naive, central memory, regulatory and stem cell-like memory CD4+ T cells. A purity above 95% was achieved for all sorted populations. Right away, PBMCs were isolated by Lymphoprep density gradient centrifugation and were stained directly, with no culture step. So that batch effects would be minimized, each experiment stained and sorted samples in pairs, pairing one healthy donor with one patient. There are a few counts of this clone. Its antigen is still unknown. No much larger clone exists at a distance of one base, and base qualities are not known.

This receptor was obtained from a woman younger than 35 with type 1 diabetes. The material sequenced was naive CD4+ T cells from blood. The cell subset or site label on this specimen signifies: true naive CD4+ T cells. The rearrangement joined TRBV11-2 to TRBJ2-7; 7 junctional bases match TRBD1. The DNA sequence follows: TGTGCCAGCAGCTTGGACGGCTCAGGGGGACCCTACGAGCAGTACGTC. Protein translation: CASSLDGSGGPYEQYV.